Following are 5 T cell receptor beta chains from one sample sequenced in a study of cytomegalovirus exposure and HLA in healthy donors. Primers included in the PCR were 60 Vbeta and 13 Jbeta primers. Profiling relied on immunoSEQ multiplex PCR, and the TCRdb table lists in-frame clones only, not all of them. Of about 140,000 clones in the sample, 84% were seen once. The specimen sequenced was PBMCs. These TCRs come from a boy between 2 and 15 years old in good health and CMV-seronegative.

The table lists this clone with a few counts. The chain carries TRBV27 and TRBJ1-2; 10 bases match TRBD1. The CDR3 totals 13 residues. Germline CDR1 and CDR2: MNHEY and SMNVEV (reference sequence). The V and J ends lost 10 bases and 7 bases, in that order; junction bases with no gene match: 9. The CDR3 nucleotides read TGTGCCACCAGGGACAGGGGAGAGAGTGGCTACACCTTC. This gives the protein CATRDRGESGYTF.

This chain links TRBV27 with TRBJ1-6; 7 bases agree with TRBD1. Germline-derived CDR1 and CDR2 are MNHEY and SMNVEV (reference sequence). V lost 1 base, J lost 7 bases, and 7 bases stayed unmatched. The CDR3 runs 16 residues. The CDR3 sequence: CASSLLARGSNSPLHF. The CDR3 DNA reads as TGTGCCAGCAGTTTATTAGCCAGGGGGTCGAATTCACCCCTCCACTTT.

Details on this clone: Its ends do not fully match the called genes, so a read error is possible. The J gene is TRBJ1-2, the V gene TRBV7-9; a possible D gene is TRBD1 (5 bases). This CDR3 is built from 16 residues. Per the germline V gene, CDR1 is SEHNR and CDR2 is FQNEAQ (reference sequence). In DNA form, the CDR3 reads TGTTCCAGCAGCTTACCTCAGGGAAGATTGTCCTATGGCTACACCTTC. This sequence encodes CSSSLPQGRLSYGYTF.

V usage is TRBV10-3 and J usage is TRBJ2-3; D remains unclear. Trimming removed 6 bases at V and 0 bases at J, with 10 bases between. The length of the CDR3 is 14 residues. CDR1 is ENHRY and CDR2 is SYGVKD in the germline V gene. CDR3 loop: CAIRGQVSTDTQYF. For the CDR3, the DNA is TGTGCCATCAGAGGCCAGGTTAGCACAGATACGCAGTATTTT.

V and J are TRBV6-4 and TRBJ2-3, with 7 positions matching TRBD2. The CDR3 totals 13 residues. CDR1 MRHNA and CDR2 SNTAGT come from the germline V gene. The V and J ends lost 5 bases and 6 bases, in that order; junction bases with no gene match: 5. CDR3 in DNA: TGTGCCAGCAGTCGCAGCGGGGAGGATACGCAGTATTTT. Residues: CASSRSGEDTQYF.